The 24 T cell receptor beta chains listed next were all sequenced from one sample in a study of shared T cell receptors in the human thymus. Some clones are missing from TCRdb's copy, which holds only in-frame ones; the method was immunoSEQ multiplex PCR. The sample records around 340,000 clones, roughly 94% being singletons. The specimen sequenced was thymocytes. These receptors all come from a human donor.

With regard to this clone: One end of the junction fails to match germline, which may point to a read error. V usage is TRBV5-8 and J usage is TRBJ2-3; D is possibly TRBD1 or TRBD2 (5 bases each). CDR1 SGHTS and CDR2 YDEGEE come from the germline V gene. The CDR3 totals 11 residues. CDR3 protein: CASSPWGGWNF. In nucleotides, the CDR3 is TGTGCCAGCAGCCCTTGGGGCGGGTGGAATTTT.

The V call is TRBV13, the J call TRBJ1-1; no clear D. This CDR3 comprises 18 residues. With 2 bases removed from V and 0 bases from J, the gap between germline ends came to 19 bases. From germline, CDR1 is PRHDT and CDR2 FYEKMQ (reference sequence). CDR3 in amino acids: CASSLRVAPPPMNTEAFF. The CDR3 DNA follows: TGTGCCAGCAGCTTAAGGGTGGCCCCTCCCCCGATGAACACTGAAGCTTTCTTT.

The chain employs TRBV7-3 and TRBJ2-1; 7 nucleotides align to TRBD2. The CDR3 has 18 amino acids. The ends lost 5 bases at V and 4 bases at J; junction bases unmatched: 17. Germline CDR1 and CDR2: SGHTA and FQGTGA. CDR3 nucleotides: TGTGCCAGCAGCCCCGTCCCCCGGGGGGAGATGAGGTACAATGAGCAGTTCTTC. Its protein is CASSPVPRGEMRYNEQFF.

V usage is TRBV2 and J usage is TRBJ2-7; possible D gene TRBD2, 6 bases. Germline CDR1 and CDR2: SNHLY and FYNNEI. The ends were cut back, 6 bases at V and 13 bases at J, with 25 bases in the middle. The CDR3 totals 14 residues. Written as DNA, the CDR3 is TGTGCCAGCAGGGGCGGGGCCCCCTACGAGCAGTATTACTTC. Protein: CASRGGAPYEQYYF.

This chain joins TRBV10-3 and TRBJ2-5; 7 bases are shared with TRBD2. Unmatched junction bases numbered 8, after V lost 0 bases and J lost 1 base. Germline CDR1 is ENHRY and CDR2 is SYGVKD. The CDR3 covers 17 residues. CDR3 DNA sequence: TGTGCCATCAGTGAGTCGTGGGAGGGCAGGAGCCAAGAGACCCAGTACTTC. It is translated as CAISESWEGRSQETQYF.

The genes are TRBV6-5 and TRBJ1-5, with TRBD1 matching over 7 bases. The junction had 11 bases not matched to a gene; V was cut back by 4 bases and J by 5 bases. The V gene's germline CDR1 is MNHEY and CDR2 SVGAGI. The length of the CDR3 is 16 residues. CDR3 region: CASSFRRGIWDQPQHF. CDR3 DNA: TGTGCCAGCAGTTTCCGCAGGGGGATTTGGGATCAGCCCCAGCATTTT.

The chain uses TRBV28 and TRBJ2-7, with D perhaps matching TRBD2 (7 bases). The ends were cut back, 6 bases at V and 0 bases at J, with 15 bases in the middle. CDR1 and CDR2 (germline): MDHEN, SYDVKM. The CDR3 spans 15 residues. The CDR3 bases are TGTGCCAGCAGCTCTGGGGGGGGGCCCTCCTACGAGCAGTACTTC. Protein sequence: CASSSGGGPSYEQYF.

The chain has TRBV4-1 and TRBJ2-1; weak D call: TRBD2 (5 bases). Trimming removed 1 base at V and 4 bases at J, with 17 bases between. The CDR3 length is 17 residues. CDR1 MGHRA and CDR2 YSYEKL come from the germline V gene. CDR3 sequence: CASSQGREGRKYNEQFF. The CDR3 nucleotides are TGCGCCAGCAGCCAAGGACGCGAGGGTCGGAAGTACAATGAGCAGTTCTTC.

The V and J genes are TRBV18 and TRBJ2-1, with 7 bases matching TRBD1. CDR3 length: 16 amino acids. V shed 4 bases, J shed 0 bases, and the junction held 6 bases outside the gene matches. CDR1 KGHSH and CDR2 LQKENI come from the germline V gene. DNA for the CDR3: TGTGCCAGCTCACGGTGGGACAGCCGCTCCTACAATGAGCAGTTCTTC. This encodes CASSRWDSRSYNEQFF.

The genes are TRBV10-2 and TRBJ1-5; 8 bases match TRBD1. V shed 0 bases, J shed 2 bases, and the junction held 18 bases outside the gene matches. Germline values: CDR1 WSHSY, CDR2 SAAADI. CDR3 length: 21 residues. The CDR3 here is CASSESEGQVEGRWGNQPQHF. The CDR3 DNA is TGCGCCAGCAGTGAGTCGGAGGGACAGGTAGAGGGGAGGTGGGGCAATCAGCCCCAGCATTTT.

This clone was seen just once. V gene TRBV20-1 combines with J gene TRBJ2-7, with unresolved D. This CDR3 has 11 residues. Germline assignment: CDR1 DFQATT and CDR2 SNEGSKA (reference sequence). CDR3 nucleotides: TGCAGCGTTTTCGTCAACTACGAGCAGTACTTC. As protein: CSVFVNYEQYF.

The CDR3 DNA reads TGTGCCAGCATCAAGACCCTGGCAGCCTACAATGAGCAGTTCTTC. Amino acids: CASIKTLAAYNEQFF. The genes are TRBV6-4 and TRBJ2-1; the D is unclear. The CDR3 covers 15 residues. The germline V gene has CDR1 MRHNA and CDR2 SNTAGT. Trimming removed 7 bases at V and 2 bases at J, with 15 bases between.

This clone was found a few times. V and J are TRBV4-1 and TRBJ1-2; D possibly corresponds to TRBD1 (5 bases). Trimming cost V 2 bases and J 1 base, with 20 bases left between them. The CDR3 runs to 18 residues. CDR1 is MGHRA and CDR2 is YSYEKL in the germline V gene. The chain's CDR3 is CASSQSIRADIINYGYTF. The CDR3 nucleotides read TGCGCCAGCAGCCAAAGTATTCGCGCGGACATTATTAACTATGGCTACACCTTC.

The CDR3 nucleotides are TGTGCCAGCAGTTTACTGGTAGCGGGAGGGCTAACCTACGAGCAGTACTTC. This translates into CASSLLVAGGLTYEQYF. This rearrangement joins TRBV28 to TRBJ2-7; TRBD2 matches 11 bases. CDR3 length equals 17 residues. CDR1 is MDHEN, CDR2 SYDVKM, per germline. V was clipped by 2 bases and J by 2 bases; unmatched bases: 8.

The chain employs TRBV2 and TRBJ1-1, with D possibly matching TRBD1 (5 bases). V lost 1 base and J lost 2, with 14 bases in between. Germline assignment: CDR1 SNHLY and CDR2 FYNNEI. The CDR3 contains 16 residues. For the CDR3, the DNA is TGTGCCAGCAGTGAAGGAGGGGACGGATATAACACTGAAGCTTTCTTT. This encodes CASSEGGDGYNTEAFF. The full variable domain, rest sourced from reference TRBV2 and TRBJ1-1, is EPEVTQTPSHQVTQMGQEVILRCVPISNHLYFYWYRQILGQKVEFLVSFYNNEISEKSEIFDDQFSVERPDGSNFTLKIRSTKLEDSAMYFCASSEGGDGYNTEAFFGQGTRLTVV.

V and J are TRBV19 and TRBJ2-3; TRBD1 is a possible D gene (5 bases). The V and J ends lost 5 bases and 2 bases respectively, with 17 bases between them. The CDR3 extends over 16 amino acids. Germline CDR1 reads LNHDA; CDR2 reads SQIVND (reference sequence). Here the CDR3 reads CASSSFRVKATDTQYF. CDR3 bases: TGTGCCAGTAGTTCTTTCAGGGTAAAGGCCACAGATACGCAGTATTTT.

CDR3 nucleotides: TGCGCCAGCAGTCGTGGGGCCAACACCGGGGAGCTGTTTTTT. Amino acid sequence: CASSRGANTGELFF. V and J are TRBV5-1 and TRBJ2-2; TRBD1 might be the D (5 bases). The V gene lost 5 bases and the J gene lost 2 bases, with 10 bases spanning the gap. Per the germline V gene, CDR1 is SGHRS and CDR2 is YFSETQ. This CDR3 has 14 residues.

The chain joins TRBV27 to TRBJ2-7; TRBD2 might be the D (5 bases). Germline CDR1 reads MNHEY; CDR2 reads SMNVEV (reference sequence). CDR3 length: 14 residues. Trimming left V 1 base short and J 5 bases short, with 12 bases between. CDR3 sequence (DNA): TGTGCCAGCAGTTTATTCGGAGGAACCGACGAGCAGTACTTC. Protein product: CASSLFGGTDEQYF.

With respect to this clone: Different DNA sequences within this sample yield the same CDR3. This chain connects TRBV5-1 to TRBJ2-3; D possibly matches TRBD1 or TRBD2 (5 bases each). CDR1 is SGHRS and CDR2 is YFSETQ in the germline V gene. There are 14 residues in the CDR3. V lost 2 bases and J lost 3, with 10 bases in between. The CDR3 is CASSLNRRTDTQYF. The CDR3 DNA is TGCGCCAGCAGCTTAAACAGGAGGACAGATACGCAGTATTTT.

This clone was observed a few times. The chain is built from TRBV27 and TRBJ1-4; 10 bases fit TRBD1. Germline CDR1 reads MNHEY; CDR2 reads SMNVEV (reference sequence). V lost 5 bases to trimming and J lost 1 base; unmatched junction nucleotides: 10. The CDR3 is 18 residues long. The CDR3: CASSPAGTGVLTNEKLFF. The CDR3 DNA sequence: TGTGCCAGCAGTCCAGCCGGGACAGGGGTATTAACTAATGAAAAACTGTTTTTT.

This clone came up once. The rearrangement links TRBV27 to TRBJ2-7; 9 positions match TRBD2. Germline lookup yields CDR1 MNHEY and CDR2 SMNVEV (reference sequence). This CDR3 has 14 amino acids. The J segment lost 2 bases and the V segment lost 5 bases, leaving 4 bases of the junction unmatched. The CDR3 DNA is TGTGCCAGCAGTAGCGGGAGGATGACCTACGAGCAGTACTTC. This gives the protein CASSSGRMTYEQYF.

This rearrangement joins TRBV10-3 to TRBJ1-5; no definite D call. This CDR3 spans 13 amino acids. V shed 6 bases and J shed 4 bases, with 10 bases lying between them. Germline CDR1 reads ENHRY; CDR2 reads SYGVKD. CDR3 sequence: CAIRRRQNQPQHF. The CDR3 nucleotides read TGTGCCATCAGGAGACGGCAAAATCAGCCCCAGCATTTT.

The chain has TRBV19 and TRBJ2-1, with 10 bases lining up with TRBD2. With 4 bases clipped from V and 7 bases from J, the junction kept 7 bases outside the gene matches. The CDR3 length is 15 residues. Germline CDR1 is LNHDA and CDR2 is SQIVND (reference sequence). CDR3 bases: TGTGCCAGTAGTAAAGGGACTAGCGTACAGAATGAGCAGTTCTTC. Its translation is CASSKGTSVQNEQFF.

This clone showed up just a few times. V usage is TRBV5-4 and J usage is TRBJ2-1; D may correspond to TRBD1 or TRBD2 (6 bases each). Germline CDR1 reads SGHNT; CDR2 reads YYREEE (reference sequence). V was clipped by 0 bases and J by 4 bases, with 17 bases between them. CDR3 length: 17 residues. CDR3 nucleotides: TGTGCCAGCAGCTTGGGAGACCGGGGGCTAGATTACAATGAGCAGTTCTTC. Translation: CASSLGDRGLDYNEQFF.